This TCR beta chain was sequenced during a study of shared clonotypes between healthy human individuals. Findings and limits, study-wide: Sampling covered nothing but blood. Tissue TCR repertoires likely differ from those found in blood.

Of note for this clone: Its antigen is still unknown.

The input for sorted-subset replicate PCRs was around 0.2 ug DNA, about 30,000 T cell genomes. As originally analysed: ImmunoSEQ junction-only sequences lacked quality scores, so their filtering differed. Profiling relied on immunoSEQ multiplex PCR, and the TCRdb table lists in-frame clones only, not all of them. That table supplies the V and J calls and clone size; D and trimming were determined from the DNA. The profile covers 2 million to 2.5 million clones, with 80% to 95% appearing a single time and about 0.39% taken by the ten largest. The CDR3 loop spans 15 amino acids. Trimming shortened V by 1 base and J by 3 bases, and 13 bases separated the two germline ends. The germline V gene encodes CDR1 SGHTA and CDR2 FQGNSA.

The V gene is TRBV7-2, the J gene TRBJ2-7, with D perhaps TRBD1 (5 bases). The source material was naive CD4+ T cells from PBMCs. Specified subset: CD45RA+ positively selected. The TCR sequence derives from a man aged 18 to 30 in good health. Some clones in this sample may be carry-over from other donors' samples. Written as DNA, the CDR3 is TGTGCCAGCAGCTTAGGACAGCCCGACCTCTACGAGCAGTACTTC. Translation: CASSLGQPDLYEQYF.